This entry lists 15 T cell receptor beta chains sequenced from one sample in a study of shared clonotypes between healthy human individuals. Repertoires were generated with immunoSEQ multiplex PCR, while TCRdb's copy carries only in-frame clones and drops some. This sample has hundreds of thousands of clones; around 95% occur once, and the top ten carry approximately 0.1%. Positive CCR7 selection of CD45RO-negative cells yielded the naive CD8 cells, and terminally differentiated effector memory CD45RA+ cells were excluded. Sequencing input: naive CD8+ T cells sorted from blood. The source of these receptors is a young woman in good health.

This chain connects TRBV7-9 to TRBJ2-3, with 12 bases fitting TRBD2. The CDR3 has 16 residues. Germline lookup yields CDR1 SEHNR and CDR2 FQNEAQ (reference sequence). Losses at the gene ends were 5 bases for V and 5 bases for J; bases not matched to a gene: 8. The CDR3 sequence is CASSQGLAGMEDTQYF. As DNA, the CDR3 is TGTGCCAGCAGCCAAGGACTAGCGGGAATGGAAGATACGCAGTATTTT.

The V call is TRBV5-4, the J call TRBJ1-2, with 8 bases aligning to TRBD1. The CDR3 covers 15 residues. V trimming: 5 bases; J trimming: 4 bases; junction bases outside the gene matches: 10. From germline, CDR1 is SGHNT and CDR2 YYREEE (reference sequence). The DNA of the CDR3 is TGTGCCAGCAGTAAAACCGGGACAGGTATCTATGGCTACACCTTC. The encoded protein is CASSKTGTGIYGYTF.

This rearrangement joins TRBV11-2 to TRBJ2-2; D is uncertain. V lost 0 bases, J lost 5 bases, and 1 base lay in between. The CDR3 sequence is 12 residues long. CDR1 is SGHAT, CDR2 FQNNGV, per germline. CDR3 sequence reads: CASSLDTGELFF. As DNA, the CDR3 is TGTGCCAGCAGCTTAGATACCGGGGAGCTGTTTTTT. The full variable domain, completed using reference TRBV11-2 and TRBJ2-2, is EAGVAQSPRYKIIEKRQSVAFWCNPISGHATLYWYQQILGQGPKLLIQFQNNGVVDDSQLPKDRFSAERLKGVDSTLKIQPAKLEDSAVYLCASSLDTGELFFGEGSRLTVL.

The rearrangement uses TRBV30 and TRBJ2-1; 10 bases align to TRBD2. CDR1 is GTSNPN, CDR2 SVGIG, per germline (reference sequence). V trimming: 4 bases; J trimming: 4 bases; junction bases outside the gene matches: 4. The CDR3 runs 14 residues. CDR3 amino acids: CAWKLAGEYNEQFF. The CDR3 DNA reads TGTGCCTGGAAGCTAGCGGGAGAGTACAATGAGCAGTTCTTC.

This clone was recorded once. The J gene is TRBJ1-5, the V gene TRBV28; D is possibly TRBD1 (5 bases). The CDR3 covers 15 residues. The germline gives CDR1 MDHEN, CDR2 SYDVKM. V dropped 5 bases and J dropped 0 bases, with 11 bases sitting between them. CDR3 DNA: TGTGCCAGCAGTCTCTGGGGCAGTAGCAATCAGCCCCAGCATTTT. This translates into CASSLWGSSNQPQHF. Combining the CDR3 with reference TRBV28 and TRBJ1-5 gives the whole variable domain DVKVTQSSRYLVKRTGEKVFLECVQDMDHENMFWYRQDPGLGLRLIYFSYDVKMKEKGDIPEGYSVSREKKERFSLILESASTNQTSMYLCASSLWGSSNQPQHFGDGTRLSIL.

The V gene is TRBV9, the J gene TRBJ1-4; D may be TRBD1 (6 bases). This CDR3 has 16 amino acids. V was trimmed by 0 bases and J by 8 bases, leaving 17 bases between them. Per germline, CDR1 SGDLS and CDR2 YYNGEE. This chain's CDR3 is CASSVGVGALREKLFF. In DNA, the CDR3 is TGTGCCAGCAGCGTAGGGGTGGGGGCGCTGAGGGAAAAACTGTTTTTT.

This chain uses TRBV6-6 with TRBJ2-7; D remains unclear. CDR1 and CDR2 from the germline V gene are MNHNY and SVGAGI (reference sequence). This CDR3 has 14 amino acids. The V end lost 5 bases, the J end lost 0 bases, and 11 bases lay between the germline ends. CDR3 protein: CASSGEWSSYEQYF. The CDR3 nucleotides are TGTGCCAGCAGTGGCGAGTGGAGCTCCTACGAGCAGTACTTC.

The rearrangement links TRBV4-1 to TRBJ2-5; unclear D gene. The CDR3 consists of 13 residues. Germline-derived CDR1 and CDR2 are MGHRA and YSYEKL. V was shortened by 3 bases and J by 3 bases, with 8 bases between the two germline ends. The CDR3 reads CASSHTQEETQYF. DNA for the CDR3: TGCGCCAGCAGCCACACGCAGGAAGAGACCCAGTACTTC.

The gene calls are TRBV28 and TRBJ1-1; maybe TRBD1 (5 bases). V lost 5 bases and J lost 0, with 19 bases in between. Germline CDR1 is MDHEN and CDR2 is SYDVKM. This CDR3 is 17 amino acids long. The CDR3 DNA is TGTGCCAGCAGTCCCCGGAGGGGTAGGCTGATGAACACTGAAGCTTTCTTT. Protein sequence: CASSPRRGRLMNTEAFF.

The V and J genes are TRBV19 and TRBJ1-5, with no clear D. Trimming took 3 bases from V and 2 from J, leaving 11 bases between them. The CDR3 is made up of 15 amino acids. Germline lookup yields CDR1 LNHDA and CDR2 SQIVND (reference sequence). CDR3: CASSMYLEGNQPQHF. In DNA, the CDR3 is TGTGCCAGTAGTATGTACCTGGAGGGCAATCAGCCCCAGCATTTT. Drawing the rest from reference TRBV19 and TRBJ1-5, the complete variable domain is DGGITQSPKYLFRKEGQNVTLSCEQNLNHDAMYWYRQDPGQGLRLIYYSQIVNDFQKGDIAEGYSVSREKKESFPLTVTSAQKNPTAFYLCASSMYLEGNQPQHFGDGTRLSIL.

V is TRBV4-1 and J is TRBJ2-7; a weak D match, TRBD1 (5 bases). The CDR3 consists of 12 residues. CDR1 is MGHRA, CDR2 YSYEKL, per germline. V shed 0 bases and J shed 9 bases, with 9 bases lying between them. This CDR3 is CASSQDARGQYF. CDR3 DNA sequence: TGCGCCAGCAGCCAAGATGCAAGGGGGCAGTACTTC.

This clone was found once. This chain joins TRBV10-3 and TRBJ2-2; 14 bases match TRBD2. This CDR3 spans 17 amino acids. Germline CDR1 reads ENHRY; CDR2 reads SYGVKD. V was pared by 4 bases and J by 4 bases, with 5 bases of the junction left unmatched. This chain's CDR3 is CAISAGLAGEGTGELFF. The CDR3 DNA is TGTGCCATCAGTGCGGGACTAGCGGGAGAGGGCACCGGGGAGCTGTTTTTT.

The chain uses TRBV7-2 and TRBJ2-7, with 8 bases lining up with TRBD2. The length of the CDR3 is 14 residues. Germline CDR1 SGHTA, CDR2 FQGNSA. The ends lost 1 base at V and 7 bases at J; junction bases unmatched: 6. The CDR3 loop reads CASSLGAGELEQYF. DNA for the CDR3: TGTGCCAGCAGCTTAGGAGCGGGAGAGTTAGAGCAGTACTTC.

The V and J genes are TRBV16 and TRBJ2-1; 11 bases are shared with TRBD2. The CDR3 loop spans 19 amino acids. CDR1 KGHSY and CDR2 FQNENV come from the germline V gene. The V segment lost 0 bases and the J segment 5 bases; nucleotides outside the gene matches: 12. CDR3 sequence: CASSQSQLAGEGLNNEQFF. Written as DNA, the CDR3 is TGTGCCAGCAGCCAATCCCAACTAGCGGGAGAGGGGTTAAACAATGAGCAGTTCTTC.

The rearrangement uses TRBV5-4 and TRBJ2-1; 8 nucleotides agree with TRBD2. V lost 4 bases to trimming and J lost 6 bases; unmatched junction nucleotides: 15. CDR1 is SGHNT and CDR2 is YYREEE in the germline V gene (reference sequence). The CDR3 covers 17 residues. The CDR3 region is CASSTPGGAASFNEQFF. CDR3 sequence (DNA): TGTGCCAGCAGCACCCCGGGGGGGGCTGCCTCTTTCAATGAGCAGTTCTTC.